Below, 31 T cell receptor beta chains from the same sample are listed, as sequenced in a study of blood T cell repertoires in COVID-19. Clones were sequenced by immunoSEQ multiplex PCR, and TCRdb holds only the in-frame ones, with some missing. The sample has 200,000 to 250,000 clones, approximately 85% seen once. Sequenced: peripheral blood. These TCRs come from a woman aged 70-85 years with COVID-19, enrolled during active disease.

The chain uses TRBV5-6 and TRBJ2-7; 7 nucleotides line up with TRBD1. J was trimmed by 2 bases and V by 4 bases; bases with no gene match: 12. The CDR3 runs 16 residues. CDR1 is SGHDT, CDR2 YYEEEE, per germline. Written as DNA, the CDR3 is TGTGCCAGCAGCGGCGATAAAGGGACAGTGACCTACGAGCAGTACTTC. Protein: CASSGDKGTVTYEQYF.

This chain joins TRBV4-3 and TRBJ1-3; 7 bases align to TRBD1. In germline, CDR1 is LGHNA, CDR2 YSLEER. The CDR3 runs to 17 residues. V lost 1 base, J lost 0 bases, and 6 bases stayed unmatched. The CDR3 is CASSQAVGTDSGNTIYF. The CDR3 DNA sequence: TGCGCCAGCAGCCAAGCAGTTGGGACAGACTCTGGAAACACCATATATTTT.

The gene calls are TRBV19 and TRBJ2-1; TRBD2 agrees at 7 bases. J lost 8 bases, V lost 3 bases, and 1 base had no gene match. This CDR3 is 12 amino acids long. Germline CDR1 reads LNHDA; CDR2 reads SQIVND (reference sequence). CDR3 region: CASSIRGDEQFF. The CDR3 DNA is TGTGCCAGTAGTATCCGGGGGGATGAGCAGTTCTTC.

The chain uses TRBV27 and TRBJ1-6, with TRBD1 identical over 8 bases. The V gene end was trimmed by 0 bases and the J gene end by 7 bases; junction bases not matched to a gene: 2. This CDR3 has 15 amino acids. Germline V gene lookup returns CDR1 MNHEY and CDR2 SMNVEV (reference sequence). The CDR3 spells CASSLSGQANSPLHF. CDR3 DNA sequence: TGTGCCAGCAGTTTATCGGGACAGGCCAATTCACCCCTCCACTTT.

J is TRBJ2-3 and V is TRBV5-1; TRBD1 agrees at 7 bases. Trimming cost V 2 bases and J 3 bases; bases outside gene matches: 9. Per the germline V gene, CDR1 is SGHRS and CDR2 is YFSETQ. The CDR3 totals 16 residues. CDR3 amino acids: CASSFDPGGPTDTQYF. The CDR3 region has the DNA TGCGCCAGCAGCTTCGACCCAGGGGGTCCTACAGATACGCAGTATTTT.

V and J are TRBV5-1 and TRBJ1-6; D is undetermined. Germline CDR1 SGHRS, CDR2 YFSETQ. Between the trimmed V and J ends, which lost 4 bases and 7 bases, there was a span of 6 bases. The CDR3 sequence is 12 residues long. In DNA, the CDR3 is TGCGCCAGCAGCGAGGGAAATTCACCCCTCCACTTT. It encodes CASSEGNSPLHF.

The chain carries TRBV30 and TRBJ2-5; 7 bases line up with TRBD1. Trimming removed 0 bases from V and 1 base from J; junction bases left unmatched: 8. In germline, CDR1 is GTSNPN, CDR2 SVGIG (reference sequence). CDR3 size: 16 residues. CDR3 loop: CAWSVTRGGLQETQYF. CDR3 coding DNA: TGTGCCTGGAGTGTAACCCGAGGGGGCCTCCAAGAGACCCAGTACTTC.

The chain is built from TRBV6-1 and TRBJ1-5, with TRBD1 matching over 7 bases. J lost 3 bases, V lost 4 bases, and 9 bases had no gene match. Germline CDR1 and CDR2: MNHNS and SASEGT. CDR3 length equals 16 residues. CDR3 sequence: CASSVTGTAFNQPQHF. The DNA of the CDR3 is TGTGCCAGCAGTGTAACCGGGACAGCTTTCAATCAGCCCCAGCATTTT.

The chain has TRBV28 and TRBJ2-1; D uncertain. Trimming removed 6 bases from V and 0 bases from J, with 15 bases in between. The CDR3 is made up of 16 amino acids. CDR1 and CDR2 (germline): MDHEN, SYDVKM. CDR3: CASSYTSRSSYNEQFF. CDR3 DNA: TGTGCCAGCAGCTATACGAGCCGGAGCTCCTACAATGAGCAGTTCTTC.

This clone was seen only once. The chain employs TRBV3-1 (or the pseudogene TRBV3-2) and TRBJ2-1; 8 bases map to TRBD2. The CDR3 has 14 residues. The junction had 6 bases not matched to a gene; V was cut back by 0 bases and J by 11 bases. CDR1 and CDR2 (germline): LGHDT, YNNKEL (reference sequence). The CDR3 spells CASSQDWTSTQQFF. In DNA form, the CDR3 reads TGTGCCAGCAGCCAAGATTGGACTAGCACCCAGCAGTTCTTC.

J is TRBJ2-3 and V is TRBV7-6; possible D gene TRBD2, 5 bases. V lost 5 bases to trimming and J lost 0 bases, with 12 bases between them. The CDR3 consists of 15 residues. Germline V lookup: CDR1 SGHVS, CDR2 FNYEAQ. This CDR3 reads CASSEGGTSTDTQYF. In DNA form, the CDR3 reads TGTGCCAGCAGCGAAGGAGGAACTAGCACAGATACGCAGTATTTT.

The chain combines TRBV12-3 or TRBV12-4 with TRBJ2-1; TRBD1 matches 8 bases. This CDR3 is built from 13 residues. V shed 4 bases and J 15 bases; nucleotides not matched to a gene: 11. CDR3 residues: CASSWDRLIGRFF. The CDR3 DNA reads TGTGCCAGCAGTTGGGACAGGTTAATCGGGAGGTTCTTC.

This chain joins TRBV19 and TRBJ1-1, with no clear D. Germline CDR1 is LNHDA and CDR2 is SQIVND (reference sequence). The CDR3 is made up of 13 amino acids. V gave up 10 bases and J gave up 0 bases, with 12 bases separating them. The DNA for the CDR3 is TGTGCCACCACGCCCGCGGTGAACACTGAAGCTTTCTTT. As protein: CATTPAVNTEAFF.

The J gene is TRBJ1-1, the V gene TRBV7-8; 10 nucleotides agree with TRBD1. Unmatched junction bases numbered 9, after V lost 7 bases and J lost 4 bases. CDR3 size: 15 residues. Germline CDR1 SGHVS, CDR2 FQNEAQ. The CDR3 region is CASTRTGTGVTEAFF. The CDR3 nucleotides read TGTGCCAGCACCAGGACCGGGACAGGGGTCACTGAAGCTTTCTTT. Full variable domain (rest looked up from reference TRBV7-8 and TRBJ1-1): GAGVSQSPRYKVAKRGQDVALRCDPISGHVSLFWYQQALGQGPEFLTYFQNEAQLDKSGLPSDRFFAERPEGSVSTLKIQRTQQEDSAVYLCASTRTGTGVTEAFFGQGTRLTVV.

The chain joins TRBV18 to TRBJ2-3; TRBD1 agrees at 12 bases. This CDR3 contains 18 residues. Trimming cost V 3 bases and J 0 bases; bases outside gene matches: 7. Germline values: CDR1 KGHSH, CDR2 LQKENI. CDR3 DNA sequence: TGTGCCAGCTCACCCGGGACAGGGGGCCGACCTAGCACAGATACGCAGTATTTT. It encodes CASSPGTGGRPSTDTQYF.

The rearrangement joins TRBV27 to TRBJ2-1, with 8 nucleotides matching TRBD2. Germline CDR1 MNHEY, CDR2 SMNVEV (reference sequence). Trimming removed 1 base from V and 5 bases from J; junction bases left unmatched: 10. This CDR3 comprises 17 residues. The chain's CDR3 is CASSLWAQRGQNNEQFF. For the CDR3, the DNA is TGTGCCAGCAGTTTATGGGCACAGCGGGGGCAAAACAATGAGCAGTTCTTC.

V gene TRBV30 combines with J gene TRBJ1-5; TRBD1 might be the D (6 bases). The V end was cut by 0 bases, the J end by 6 bases, with 15 bases between. The CDR3 consists of 15 residues. Germline CDR1 is GTSNPN and CDR2 is SVGIG (reference sequence). The CDR3 region is CAWSVEGGLGQPQHF. In DNA, the CDR3 is TGTGCCTGGAGTGTTGAGGGGGGGTTAGGTCAGCCCCAGCATTTT.

V usage is TRBV24-1 and J usage is TRBJ1-2, with unresolved D. CDR3 size: 14 residues. From germline, CDR1 is KGHDR and CDR2 SFDVKD. V lost 9 bases to trimming and J lost 1 base, with 14 bases between them. CDR3 residues: CATGPGNSNYGYTF. DNA of the CDR3: TGTGCCACCGGACCCGGGAACAGTAACTATGGCTACACCTTC.

The gene calls are TRBV7-2 and TRBJ1-2; TRBD1 might be the D (6 bases). There are 14 residues in the CDR3. Germline-derived CDR1 and CDR2 are SGHTA and FQGNSA. V shed 4 bases and J shed 4 bases, with 13 bases lying between them. CDR3 coding DNA: TGTGCCAGCAGCTCTACAGGGCCCATCTATGGCTACACCTTC. As protein: CASSSTGPIYGYTF.

This sequence joins TRBV14 and TRBJ2-1, with TRBD2 identical over 11 bases. V shed 0 bases and J 0 bases; nucleotides not matched to a gene: 13. Germline CDR1 and CDR2: SGHDN and FVKESK. The CDR3 contains 21 residues. The chain's CDR3 is CASSQESGTSGNRSSYNEQFF. The CDR3 region has the DNA TGTGCCAGCAGCCAAGAAAGCGGGACTAGCGGAAACCGGAGCTCCTACAATGAGCAGTTCTTC.

This chain's CDR3 is CASSDRLAGEGTQYF. For the CDR3, the DNA is TGTGCCAGCAGTGATCGGCTAGCGGGAGAGGGTACGCAGTATTTT. The chain has TRBV2 and TRBJ2-3; 10 nucleotides match TRBD2. The germline V gene has CDR1 SNHLY and CDR2 FYNNEI. The CDR3 has 15 residues. Unmatched junction bases numbered 8, after V lost 3 bases and J lost 8 bases.

The V gene is TRBV5-4, the J gene TRBJ1-1, with D perhaps matching TRBD1 (6 bases). V was pared by 0 bases and J by 1 base, with 10 bases between. The CDR3 extends over 15 amino acids. Germline CDR1 is SGHNT and CDR2 is YYREEE (reference sequence). The CDR3, as DNA: TGTGCCAGCAGCTTGGCGGAACAGGGGAACACTGAAGCTTTCTTT. This encodes CASSLAEQGNTEAFF.

This chain connects TRBV19 to TRBJ2-2; 8 bases map to TRBD1. The germline V gene encodes CDR1 LNHDA and CDR2 SQIVND (reference sequence). The CDR3 contains 16 residues. The J segment lost 1 base and the V segment lost 4 bases, leaving 5 bases of the junction unmatched. CDR3 nucleotide sequence: TGTGCCAGTAGTACATGGGGGACAGGGAACACCGGGGAGCTGTTTTTT. This translates into CASSTWGTGNTGELFF.

CDR3 sequence reads: CASSPVLASPTQYF. CDR3 bases: TGCGCCAGCAGCCCAGTCCTAGCTTCTCCGACCCAGTACTTC. This chain links TRBV4-1 with TRBJ2-5, with a tentative D call TRBD2 (5 bases). Germline V gives CDR1 MGHRA, CDR2 YSYEKL. V was shortened by 4 bases and J by 7 bases, with 16 bases between the two germline ends. The CDR3 covers 14 residues.

V is TRBV2 and J is TRBJ1-1, with 10 bases matching TRBD1. There are 14 residues in the CDR3. V trimming: 4 bases; J trimming: 5 bases; junction bases outside the gene matches: 4. Germline V gene sequence: CDR1 SNHLY, CDR2 FYNNEI. The CDR3 protein is CASSVDRGRTEAFF. The CDR3 nucleotides are TGTGCCAGCAGTGTCGACAGGGGGCGAACTGAAGCTTTCTTT.

The CDR3 DNA follows: TGTGCCAGCAGTCGAGCGGGAAAGGGGGAGCAGTACTTC. Translation: CASSRAGKGEQYF. The chain uses TRBV6-2 or TRBV6-3 and TRBJ2-7, with 7 bases identical to TRBD2. Germline values: CDR1 MNHEY, CDR2 SVGEGT. The CDR3 has 13 amino acids. V shed 5 bases, J shed 7 bases, and the junction held 8 bases outside the gene matches.

The chain combines TRBV7-3 with TRBJ2-6; 7 positions agree with TRBD1. The trim removed 3 bases at V and 2 bases at J, leaving 4 bases unmatched. The CDR3 covers 16 residues. Per the germline V gene, CDR1 is SGHTA and CDR2 is FQGTGA. The CDR3 nucleotides read TGTGCCAGCAGCTTCTCTCAGGGGGCTGGGGCCAACGTCCTGACTTTC. This gives the protein CASSFSQGAGANVLTF.

The chain couples TRBV3-1 (or the pseudogene TRBV3-2) to TRBJ2-7; TRBD2 matches at 8 bases. J lost 2 bases, V lost 4 bases, and 1 base had no gene match. This CDR3 is built from 13 residues. Germline V gene lookup returns CDR1 LGHDT and CDR2 YNNKEL (reference sequence). For the CDR3, the DNA is TGTGCCAGCAGCCCTAGCGGGCCCTACGAGCAGTACTTC. Its translation is CASSPSGPYEQYF.

This clone was seen once. The chain is built from TRBV14 and TRBJ2-7; 11 nucleotides match TRBD2. The ends lost 4 bases at V and 2 bases at J; junction bases unmatched: 7. Germline assignment: CDR1 SGHDN and CDR2 FVKESK. The CDR3 sequence is 16 residues long. The DNA for the CDR3 is TGTGCCAGCAGCCTCTGGACTAGCGGGTCCGCCTACGAGCAGTACTTC. Translated: CASSLWTSGSAYEQYF.

CDR3 sequence reads: CASSRRTGVYGYTF. CDR3 DNA sequence: TGTGCCAGCAGCCGGAGGACAGGGGTGTACGGCTACACCTTC. This rearrangement joins TRBV27 to TRBJ1-2; 9 bases map to TRBD1. Germline-derived CDR1 and CDR2 are MNHEY and SMNVEV (reference sequence). The CDR3 totals 14 residues. Unmatched junction bases numbered 10, after V lost 6 bases and J lost 8 bases.

The CDR3 reads CASSNGGSSGNTIYF. The CDR3, as DNA: TGTGCCAGTAGTAATGGGGGCAGCTCTGGAAACACCATATATTTT. The rearrangement links TRBV19 to TRBJ1-3, with D perhaps matching TRBD1 (6 bases). V shed 4 bases and J shed 0 bases, with 10 bases lying between them. The length of the CDR3 is 15 residues. Germline V gene lookup returns CDR1 LNHDA and CDR2 SQIVND (reference sequence).